Presented here are 12 T cell receptor beta chains from one specimen sequenced in a study of T-cell memory formation after mild COVID-19. TCRdb recomputed calls from the 5' RACE reads with MiXCR, one row per CDR3 protein. The sample has hundreds of thousands of distinct CDR3 sequences, 15% to 20% seen once; the top ten hold roughly an eighth. The sequencing input was PBMCs or a T cell subset sorted from them (not recorded which). The origin of the receptors is an adult woman who had mild COVID-19 (a few samples of this study predate the infection). Cell type and time point are not known.

This clonotype appeared many times. The rearrangement joins TRBV5-4 to TRBJ2-7; possibly TRBD1 for D (6 bases). The CDR3 sequence is 11 residues long. The V end was cut by 5 bases, the J end by 7 bases, with 10 bases between. Germline-derived CDR1 and CDR2 are SGHNT and YYREEE (reference sequence). The CDR3 spells CASSSRGEQYF. The CDR3 DNA is TGTGCCAGCAGTTCAAGGGGGGAGCAGTACTTC.

The chain is built from TRBV7-2 and TRBJ1-3; 7 bases are a match to TRBD1. Unmatched junction bases numbered 9, after V lost 1 base and J lost 9 bases. This CDR3 spans 15 amino acids. Per the germline V gene, CDR1 is SGHTA and CDR2 is FQGNSA. The CDR3 reads CASSLGRGRGVTIYF. CDR3 DNA sequence: TGTGCCAGCAGCTTAGGAAGGGGGCGAGGGGTCACCATATATTTT.

The V call is TRBV6-1, the J call TRBJ1-2; D remains ambiguous. The CDR3 covers 13 residues. The V end was cut by 8 bases, the J end by 4 bases, with 14 bases between. Looked up from germline, CDR1 is MNHNS and CDR2 is SASEGT. Here the CDR3 DNA reads TGTGCCAGCCCCAGCGGACTCAGCTATGGCTACACCTTC. Protein sequence: CASPSGLSYGYTF.

This clonotype showed up just a few times. V is TRBV19 and J is TRBJ1-5; no firm D call. The CDR3 loop spans 14 amino acids. Germline V gives CDR1 LNHDA, CDR2 SQIVND (reference sequence). V was clipped by 1 base and J by 9 bases, with 13 bases between them. CDR3 DNA: TGTGCCAGTAGTATAGTTCTGGGTTCGGGGCCCCAGCATTTT. Residues: CASSIVLGSGPQHF.

The rearrangement uses TRBV7-2 and TRBJ2-2; the D is unclear. Trimming pared 4 bases from V and 0 bases from J, leaving 9 bases between. Germline CDR1 and CDR2: SGHTA and FQGNSA. The CDR3 contains 15 residues. Here the CDR3 DNA reads TGTGCCAGCAGCTCGCAGGTAGCGAACACCGGGGAGCTGTTTTTT. Encoded protein: CASSSQVANTGELFF.

This clonotype was observed many times. The chain couples TRBV29-1 to TRBJ2-1; a weak D match, TRBD1 (6 bases). V lost 1 base, J lost 6 bases, and 10 bases lay in between. CDR3 size: 13 residues. In germline, CDR1 is SQVTM, CDR2 ANQGSEA. CDR3 loop: CSVEVNRANEQFF. In DNA, the CDR3 is TGCAGCGTTGAAGTCAACAGGGCCAATGAGCAGTTCTTC.

In its sample, this clonotype was seen a few times. The J gene is TRBJ1-1, the V gene TRBV12-3 or TRBV12-4, with D tentatively TRBD1 (6 bases). The CDR3 spans 14 residues. Trimming shortened V by 6 bases and J by 4 bases, and 15 bases separated the two germline ends. The CDR3: CASSPDRRGTEAFF. The CDR3 nucleotides read TGTGCCAGCAGCCCGGACAGACGAGGCACTGAAGCTTTCTTT.

This clonotype was detected only a few times. V and J are TRBV12-3 or TRBV12-4 and TRBJ1-2, with TRBD1 matching 7 bases. CDR3 length: 15 amino acids. J was trimmed by 5 bases and V by 2 bases; bases with no gene match: 8. The chain's CDR3 is CASSLLPGGWYGYTF. The CDR3 region has the DNA TGTGCCAGCAGTTTATTGCCAGGGGGATGGTATGGCTACACCTTC.

This clonotype was seen a handful of times. This chain connects TRBV29-1 to TRBJ2-1; TRBD2 agrees at 13 bases. Germline V gene lookup returns CDR1 SQVTM and CDR2 ANQGSEA. The CDR3 is made up of 17 amino acids. Losses at the gene ends were 8 bases for V and 9 bases for J; bases not matched to a gene: 19. CDR3 nucleotide sequence: TGCAGCTCATTACCGGGATGGGGACTAGCGGGAAGGGGTGAGCAGTTCTTC. Its translation is CSSLPGWGLAGRGEQFF.

V gene TRBV2 combines with J gene TRBJ2-7; D perhaps matches TRBD1 (5 bases). The V gene's germline CDR1 is SNHLY and CDR2 FYNNEI. V lost 7 bases, J lost 7 bases, and 14 bases lay in between. This CDR3 contains 12 residues. CDR3: CASNMKSGEQYF. CDR3 bases: TGTGCCAGCAACATGAAGTCAGGGGAGCAGTACTTC.

There are a few counts of this clonotype. The V and J genes are TRBV20-1 and TRBJ2-1; D call uncertain. CDR1 DFQATT and CDR2 SNEGSKA come from the germline V gene (reference sequence). Between the trimmed V and J ends, which lost 3 bases and 9 bases, there was a span of 6 bases. The CDR3 is made up of 10 amino acids. CDR3 region: CSASIGEQFF. The CDR3, as DNA: TGCAGTGCTAGTATTGGTGAGCAGTTCTTC.

This rearrangement joins TRBV7-9 to TRBJ2-3, with 11 bases matching TRBD2. The germline V gene encodes CDR1 SEHNR and CDR2 FQNEAQ (reference sequence). V shed 5 bases and J 3 bases; nucleotides not matched to a gene: 10. The CDR3 spans 17 residues. CDR3 in amino acids: CASSPGLAGRLTDTQYF. The CDR3 DNA is TGTGCCAGCAGCCCCGGACTAGCGGGTCGTCTAACAGATACGCAGTATTTT.